This TCR beta chain was found in a study of blood T cells in healthy people across ages. The CDR3 spans 16 residues. The ends were cut back, 0 bases at V and 2 bases at J, with 11 bases in the middle. The germline V gene has CDR1 ENHRY and CDR2 SYGVKD. The people who gave samples were healthy Caucasians from Russia, aged roughly 6 to 95. Extractions gave at least 6 micrograms of total RNA per sample. The second PCR ran about 6 to 11 cycles with a sample-barcoded 5' primer and J-beta primers. One entry per CDR3 protein results from TCRdb running MiXCR on the 5' RACE reads. Of over 1,500,000 distinct CDR3 sequences in the sample, 49% were seen once. This clonotype was observed a handful of times. Its antigen is still unknown. Findings of the study overall: Roughly linearly, TCR beta diversity per million T cells fell as age increased. Diversity was higher, and naive CD4+ cells more numerous, in long-lived donors than in aged donors.

The sequence was obtained from a woman aged 40 to 55 in good health. The sample taken for sequencing was blood. The rearrangement links TRBV10-3 to TRBJ2-1; D call uncertain. CDR3 region: CAISESNLYPYNEQFF. CDR3 coding DNA: TGTGCCATCAGTGAGTCGAACTTATACCCCTACAATGAGCAGTTCTTC.